These 29 T cell receptor beta chains came from one sample sequenced in a study of cytomegalovirus exposure and HLA in healthy donors. Primers: 60 Vbeta forward and 13 Jbeta reverse. Measured with immunoSEQ multiplex PCR; TCRdb has only the in-frame clones, and not every one. The sample contains under 200,000 clones, 80% of which appear only once. Material: PBMCs. Receptors originate from a young man in good health and CMV-seronegative.

The rearrangement links TRBV30 to TRBJ1-2, with 9 bases aligning to TRBD1. V was clipped by 3 bases and J by 3 bases; unmatched bases: 2. CDR1 is GTSNPN, CDR2 SVGIG, per germline (reference sequence). This CDR3 spans 13 amino acids. In DNA form, the CDR3 reads TGTGCCTGGAGCGGACAGGGGTACTATGGCTACACCTTC. Translated, it gives CAWSGQGYYGYTF.

The chain has TRBV7-9 and TRBJ1-4; the D gene is possibly TRBD1 (6 bases). Trimming removed 4 bases from V and 7 bases from J, with 16 bases in between. Germline V lookup: CDR1 SEHNR, CDR2 FQNEAQ (reference sequence). This CDR3 has 15 amino acids. CDR3 protein: CASSSRQGQSEKLFF. The DNA for the CDR3 is TGTGCCAGCAGCTCCCGTCAGGGGCAAAGTGAAAAACTGTTTTTT.

This rearrangement joins TRBV2 to TRBJ2-7; D perhaps matches TRBD1 (6 bases). V gave up 2 bases and J gave up 0 bases, with 11 bases separating them. This CDR3 contains 15 residues. Germline lookup yields CDR1 SNHLY and CDR2 FYNNEI. CDR3 sequence: CASSEQGPLSYEQYF. The CDR3, as DNA: TGTGCCAGCAGTGAACAGGGGCCCCTCTCCTACGAGCAGTACTTC.

V is TRBV2 and J is TRBJ2-5; 7 bases align to TRBD2. The length of the CDR3 is 12 residues. J lost 2 bases, V lost 10 bases, and 4 bases had no gene match. Germline CDR1 reads SNHLY; CDR2 reads FYNNEI. The CDR3 DNA reads as TGTGCCACTGGGGGGGGGCAAGAGACCCAGTACTTC. This sequence encodes CATGGGQETQYF.

V and J are TRBV4-3 and TRBJ2-1; 7 positions match TRBD2. The trim removed 0 bases at V and 8 bases at J, leaving 7 bases unmatched. The V gene's germline CDR1 is LGHNA and CDR2 YSLEER. The CDR3 runs to 15 residues. The CDR3 bases are TGCGCCAGCAGCCAAGAAAACGGGAGGTCACATGAGCAGTTCTTC. This translates into CASSQENGRSHEQFF.

V and J are TRBV7-2 and TRBJ2-5; the D gene is possibly TRBD2 (5 bases). The germline gives CDR1 SGHTA, CDR2 FQGNSA. The CDR3 loop spans 15 amino acids. Trimming removed 4 bases from V and 5 bases from J, with 17 bases in between. CDR3 in DNA: TGTGCCAGCAGCTCCGAGGCCTGGAGGACGGAGACCCAGTACTTC. Protein: CASSSEAWRTETQYF.

There are a few counts of this clone. This chain links TRBV4-2 with TRBJ2-2; a possible D gene is TRBD2 (6 bases). Germline CDR1 LGHNA, CDR2 YNFKEQ. V was clipped by 3 bases and J by 4 bases, with 9 bases between them. The CDR3 has 14 amino acids. DNA for the CDR3: TGTGCCAGCAGCCACTTCGGGGGCACCGGGGAGCTGTTTTTT. This codes for CASSHFGGTGELFF.

J is TRBJ2-1 and V is TRBV7-9; D perhaps matches TRBD1 (5 bases). CDR3 length: 13 residues. With 6 bases removed from V and 6 bases from J, the gap between germline ends came to 12 bases. Germline V gene lookup returns CDR1 SEHNR and CDR2 FQNEAQ (reference sequence). The DNA of the CDR3 is TGTGCCAGCAGAGTTGGGGCTCTCAATGAGCAGTTCTTC. Amino acids: CASRVGALNEQFF.

The chain recombines TRBV28 with TRBJ1-2; D is perhaps TRBD1 (6 bases). V lost 3 bases, J lost 6 bases, and 11 bases lay in between. This CDR3 has 13 residues. Germline lookup yields CDR1 MDHEN and CDR2 SYDVKM. CDR3 in amino acids: CASSFGGANGYTF. CDR3 nucleotides: TGTGCCAGCAGTTTCGGGGGGGCAAATGGCTACACCTTC.

This chain links TRBV4-3 with TRBJ2-7; D perhaps matches TRBD2 (6 bases). The V gene's germline CDR1 is LGHNA and CDR2 YSLEER. V was shortened by 1 base and J by 0 bases, with 10 bases between the two germline ends. The CDR3 has 15 amino acids. For the CDR3, the DNA is TGCGCCAGCAGCCAAGTAGGAGGGAGCTCCTACGAGCAGTACTTC. It encodes CASSQVGGSSYEQYF.

As regards this clone: A junction boundary mismatches the germline segment, possibly from a read error. The chain uses TRBV7-7 and TRBJ1-1, with D perhaps matching TRBD1 (5 bases). CDR3 length: 13 amino acids. Germline loops: CDR1 SSHAT, CDR2 FNYEAQ (reference sequence). CDR3 amino acids: CASSPQGSTEAFF. CDR3 coding DNA: TGTGCTAGCAGCCCTCAGGGATCCACTGAAGCTTTCTTT.

The chain links TRBV2 to TRBJ2-7, with 7 bases lining up with TRBD1. V shed 3 bases and J 11 bases; nucleotides not matched to a gene: 7. This CDR3 region has 12 residues. Per germline, CDR1 SNHLY and CDR2 FYNNEI. The CDR3 coding sequence is TGTGCCAGCAGTGAGAACAGGGGAATCAAGTACTTC. This gives the protein CASSENRGIKYF. The variable domain in full, with the rest retrieved from reference TRBV2 and TRBJ2-7, is EPEVTQTPSHQVTQMGQEVILRCVPISNHLYFYWYRQILGQKVEFLVSFYNNEISEKSEIFDDQFSVERPDGSNFTLKIRSTKLEDSAMYFCASSENRGIKYFGPGTRLTVT.

The gene calls are TRBV19 and TRBJ1-5, with D uncertain. V shed 7 bases and J shed 6 bases, with 16 bases lying between them. Germline V gene lookup returns CDR1 LNHDA and CDR2 SQIVND (reference sequence). This CDR3 region has 14 residues. DNA for the CDR3: TGTGCCAGTACCAGGCCAGAACCTGGTCAGCCCCAGCATTTT. As protein: CASTRPEPGQPQHF.

J is TRBJ1-5 and V is TRBV27, with TRBD1 matching 9 bases. The CDR3 loop spans 14 amino acids. Germline CDR1 MNHEY, CDR2 SMNVEV (reference sequence). V dropped 4 bases and J dropped 6; count of bases not matched to a gene: 4. In DNA form, the CDR3 reads TGTGCCAGCAGTTCAGGACAGGGGTTTCAGCCCCAGCATTTT. Translation gives CASSSGQGFQPQHF.

The chain is built from TRBV6-5 and TRBJ1-2; maybe TRBD1 (5 bases). CDR1 and CDR2 (germline): MNHEY, SVGAGI. Trimming removed 10 bases from V and 8 bases from J, with 20 bases in between. This CDR3 spans 13 amino acids. DNA for the CDR3: TGTGCCACCAGGACACGCCAGTCCCAGGGCTACACCTTC. This translates into CATRTRQSQGYTF.

The chain joins TRBV11-1 to TRBJ1-1, with 9 bases lining up with TRBD1. Looked up from germline, CDR1 is SGHAT and CDR2 is FQDESV (reference sequence). V dropped 1 base and J dropped 0; count of bases not matched to a gene: 0. The CDR3 is 15 amino acids. The CDR3 loop reads CASSLGTGVNTEAFF. The CDR3 DNA follows: TGTGCCAGCAGCTTAGGGACAGGGGTGAACACTGAAGCTTTCTTT.

The chain joins TRBV27 to TRBJ2-5; 7 bases are a match to TRBD1. The better agreement between TRBJ2-7 and the DNA end casts doubt on the J call. This CDR3 is 13 amino acids long. The V gene's germline CDR1 is MNHEY and CDR2 SMNVEV (reference sequence). The CDR3 nucleotides are TGTGCCAGCAGGGTGGGACAGACCTACGAGCAGTACTTC. It encodes CASRVGQTYEQYF.

The rearrangement uses TRBV11-2 and TRBJ2-7; perhaps TRBD1 as D (5 bases). V gave up 0 bases and J gave up 4 bases, with 19 bases separating them. This CDR3 has 17 amino acids. The germline V gene encodes CDR1 SGHAT and CDR2 FQNNGV. CDR3 residues: CASSLDRGAGLTYEQYF. DNA for the CDR3: TGTGCCAGCAGCTTAGATAGGGGTGCAGGGCTAACGTACGAGCAGTACTTC.

This rearrangement joins TRBV6-5 to TRBJ2-3; 9 bases line up with TRBD1. The CDR3 has 13 amino acids. Trimming removed 4 bases from V and 7 bases from J; junction bases left unmatched: 3. CDR1 MNHEY and CDR2 SVGAGI come from the germline V gene. The CDR3: CASSWGQGNTQYF. The CDR3, as DNA: TGTGCCAGCAGTTGGGGACAGGGAAATACGCAGTATTTT.

V gene TRBV25-1 combines with J gene TRBJ1-5, with D perhaps TRBD1 (5 bases). This CDR3 has 13 amino acids. Germline-derived CDR1 and CDR2 are MGHDK and SYGVNS. Trimming took 2 bases from V and 11 from J, leaving 13 bases between them. As DNA, the CDR3 is TGTGCCAGCAGTGAAGACGTCGGGGGGTCCCAGCATTTT. It encodes CASSEDVGGSQHF.

A few counts support this clone. The chain recombines TRBV18 with TRBJ2-7, with D possibly being TRBD1 (6 bases). Germline loops: CDR1 KGHSH, CDR2 LQKENI. This CDR3 contains 15 residues. The germline V and J ends were trimmed by 0 bases and 5 bases, with 14 bases remaining between them. CDR3: CASSPPLEGVDEQYF. In DNA form, the CDR3 reads TGTGCCAGCTCACCACCGTTAGAGGGGGTGGACGAGCAGTACTTC. The variable domain in full, with the rest retrieved from reference TRBV18 and TRBJ2-7, is NAGVMQNPRHLVRRRGQEARLRCSPMKGHSHVYWYRQLPEEGLKFMVYLQKENIIDESGMPKERFSAEFPKEGPSILRIQQVVRGDSAAYFCASSPPLEGVDEQYFGPGTRLTVT.

The rearrangement joins TRBV7-9 to TRBJ2-5; no clear D gene. Germline values: CDR1 SEHNR, CDR2 FQNEAQ (reference sequence). The V end lost 1 base, the J end lost 9 bases, and 9 bases lay between the germline ends. CDR3 length: 12 amino acids. The CDR3 DNA is TGTGCCAGCAGCTTAGGTCAAACACCCCAGTACTTC. It is translated as CASSLGQTPQYF.

The gene calls are TRBV5-1 and TRBJ2-7; D gene uncertain. The V and J ends lost 0 bases and 3 bases respectively, with 13 bases between them. Per the germline V gene, CDR1 is SGHRS and CDR2 is YFSETQ. This CDR3 has 15 residues. The CDR3 loop is CASSLDGTEFYEQYF. CDR3 bases: TGCGCCAGCAGCTTGGACGGCACGGAGTTCTACGAGCAGTACTTC.

V usage is TRBV18 and J usage is TRBJ1-1; TRBD1 matches 11 bases. The CDR3 loop spans 16 amino acids. Germline assignment: CDR1 KGHSH and CDR2 LQKENI. With V trimmed by 3 bases and J by 0 bases, 3 bases remained unmatched. CDR3 region: CASSPGQGAMNTEAFF. The CDR3 DNA follows: TGTGCCAGCTCACCCGGACAGGGGGCAATGAACACTGAAGCTTTCTTT.

The chain uses TRBV27 and TRBJ1-6, with D tentatively TRBD1 (5 bases). CDR3 length equals 15 residues. Per germline, CDR1 MNHEY and CDR2 SMNVEV (reference sequence). The V and J ends lost 3 bases and 7 bases respectively, with 13 bases between them. For the CDR3, the DNA is TGTGCCAGCAGTTTTGCGGGGCCTGAGAATTCACCCCTCCACTTT. Translated: CASSFAGPENSPLHF.

This clone is a singleton in its sample. J is TRBJ1-3 and V is TRBV30; TRBD1 is a possible D gene (5 bases). The V and J ends lost 1 base and 10 bases respectively, with 8 bases between them. CDR1 is GTSNPN, CDR2 SVGIG, per germline (reference sequence). CDR3 length: 11 residues. CDR3: CAWSEGNTIYF. The CDR3 coding sequence is TGTGCCTGGAGTGAGGGGAATACCATATATTTT.

The chain has TRBV6-5 and TRBJ2-7; possibly TRBD1 for D (6 bases). Germline lookup yields CDR1 MNHEY and CDR2 SVGAGI. The CDR3 totals 15 residues. V dropped 5 bases and J dropped 3 bases, with 17 bases sitting between them. CDR3: CASSPRLDSRYEQYF. The CDR3 DNA reads as TGTGCCAGCAGTCCCCGGTTGGACAGCCGCTACGAGCAGTACTTC.

The chain couples TRBV5-6 to TRBJ2-1; D possibly corresponds to TRBD2 (6 bases). Germline values: CDR1 SGHDT, CDR2 YYEEEE. The CDR3 is made up of 16 amino acids. Trimming cost V 3 bases and J 6 bases, with 19 bases left between them. The CDR3 coding sequence is TGTGCCAGCAGCTCAGGGCTTCGGCAGGGAGGCAATGAGCAGTTCTTC. Its protein product is CASSSGLRQGGNEQFF.

This clone was observed a handful of times. The chain has TRBV6-5 and TRBJ1-1; possibly TRBD1 for D (5 bases). The CDR3 spans 15 residues. With 0 bases removed from V and 3 bases from J, the gap between germline ends came to 11 bases. The V gene's germline CDR1 is MNHEY and CDR2 SVGAGI. The CDR3 DNA reads as TGTGCCAGCAGTTACTCGACAGTCGATTACACTGAAGCTTTCTTT. Its translation: CASSYSTVDYTEAFF.